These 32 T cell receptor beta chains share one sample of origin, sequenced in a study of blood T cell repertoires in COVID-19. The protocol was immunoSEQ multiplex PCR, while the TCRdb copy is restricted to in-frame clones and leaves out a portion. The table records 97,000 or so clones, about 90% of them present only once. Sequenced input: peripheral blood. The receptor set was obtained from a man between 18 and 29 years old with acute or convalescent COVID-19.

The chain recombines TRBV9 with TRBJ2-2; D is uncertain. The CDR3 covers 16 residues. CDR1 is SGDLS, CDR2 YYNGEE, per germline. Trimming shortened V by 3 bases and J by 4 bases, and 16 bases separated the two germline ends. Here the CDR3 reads CASSGRLSSSTGELFF. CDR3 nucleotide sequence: TGTGCCAGCAGCGGACGACTTTCCTCCAGCACCGGGGAGCTGTTTTTT.

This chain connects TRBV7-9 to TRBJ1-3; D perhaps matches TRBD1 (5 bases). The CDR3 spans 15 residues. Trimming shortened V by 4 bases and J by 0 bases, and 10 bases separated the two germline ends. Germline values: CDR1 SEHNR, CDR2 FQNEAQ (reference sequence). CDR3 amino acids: CASSSAGGSGNTIYF. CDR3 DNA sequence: TGTGCCAGCAGCTCGGCGGGGGGCTCTGGAAACACCATATATTTT.

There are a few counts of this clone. CDR3 DNA: TGCGCCAGCAGCTTGGCCGATGGACAGTCTGGCTACACCTTC. This encodes CASSLADGQSGYTF. The rearrangement joins TRBV5-1 to TRBJ1-2; D possibly corresponds to TRBD1 (6 bases). The CDR3 covers 14 residues. V was clipped by 0 bases and J by 7 bases, with 13 bases between them. Germline-derived CDR1 and CDR2 are SGHRS and YFSETQ.

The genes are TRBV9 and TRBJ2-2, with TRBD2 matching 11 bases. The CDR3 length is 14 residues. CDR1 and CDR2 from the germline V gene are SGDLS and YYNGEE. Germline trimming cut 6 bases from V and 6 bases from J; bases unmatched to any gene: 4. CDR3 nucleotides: TGTGCCAGCACACTAGCGGGAGACCCCGGGGAGCTGTTTTTT. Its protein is CASTLAGDPGELFF. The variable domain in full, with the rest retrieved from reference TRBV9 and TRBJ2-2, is DSGVTQTPKHLITATGQRVTLRCSPRSGDLSVYWYQQSLDQGLQFLIQYYNGEERAKGNILERFSAQQFPDLHSELNLSSLELGDSALYFCASTLAGDPGELFFGEGSRLTVL.

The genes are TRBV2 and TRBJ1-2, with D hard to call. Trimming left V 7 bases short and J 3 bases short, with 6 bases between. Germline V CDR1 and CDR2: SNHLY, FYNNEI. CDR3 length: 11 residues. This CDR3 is CASKRDYGYTF. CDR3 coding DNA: TGTGCCAGCAAACGGGACTATGGCTACACCTTC.

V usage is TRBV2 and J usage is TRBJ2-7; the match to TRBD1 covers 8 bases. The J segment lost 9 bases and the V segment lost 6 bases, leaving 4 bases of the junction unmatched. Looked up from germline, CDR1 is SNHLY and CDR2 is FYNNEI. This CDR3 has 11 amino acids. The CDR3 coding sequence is TGTGCCAGCAGGGACAGGGACCTGCAGTACTTC. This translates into CASRDRDLQYF. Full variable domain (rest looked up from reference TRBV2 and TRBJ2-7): EPEVTQTPSHQVTQMGQEVILRCVPISNHLYFYWYRQILGQKVEFLVSFYNNEISEKSEIFDDQFSVERPDGSNFTLKIRSTKLEDSAMYFCASRDRDLQYFGPGTRLTVT.

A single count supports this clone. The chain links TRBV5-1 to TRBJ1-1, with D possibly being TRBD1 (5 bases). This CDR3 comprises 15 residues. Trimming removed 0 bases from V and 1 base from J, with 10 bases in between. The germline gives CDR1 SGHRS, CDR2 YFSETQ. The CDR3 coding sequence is TGCGCCAGCAGCTTGGGTCAGGGAAAGAACACTGAAGCTTTCTTT. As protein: CASSLGQGKNTEAFF. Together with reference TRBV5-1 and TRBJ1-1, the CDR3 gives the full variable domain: KAGVTQTPRYLIKTRGQQVTLSCSPISGHRSVSWYQQTPGQGLQFLFEYFSETQRNKGNFPGRFSGRQFSNSRSEMNVSTLELGDSALYLCASSLGQGKNTEAFFGQGTRLTVV.

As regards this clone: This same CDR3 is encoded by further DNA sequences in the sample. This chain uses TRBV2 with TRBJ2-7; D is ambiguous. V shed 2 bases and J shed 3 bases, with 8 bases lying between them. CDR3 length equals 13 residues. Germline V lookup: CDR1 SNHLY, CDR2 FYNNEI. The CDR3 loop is CASSERRSYEQYF. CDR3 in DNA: TGTGCCAGCAGTGAACGACGGAGCTACGAGCAGTACTTC.

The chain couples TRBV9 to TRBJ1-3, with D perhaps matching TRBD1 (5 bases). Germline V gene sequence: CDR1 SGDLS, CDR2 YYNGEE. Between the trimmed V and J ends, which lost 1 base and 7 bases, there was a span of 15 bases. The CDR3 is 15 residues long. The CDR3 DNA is TGTGCCAGCAGCGTAAGGGGCGACTCTCCGAACACCATATATTTT. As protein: CASSVRGDSPNTIYF. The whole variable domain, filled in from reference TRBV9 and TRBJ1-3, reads DSGVTQTPKHLITATGQRVTLRCSPRSGDLSVYWYQQSLDQGLQFLIQYYNGEERAKGNILERFSAQQFPDLHSELNLSSLELGDSALYFCASSVRGDSPNTIYFGEGSWLTVV.

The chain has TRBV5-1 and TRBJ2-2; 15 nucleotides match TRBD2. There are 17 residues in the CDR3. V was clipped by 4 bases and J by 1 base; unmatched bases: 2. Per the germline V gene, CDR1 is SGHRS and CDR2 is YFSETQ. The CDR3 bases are TGCGCCAGCAGCCCGGGACTAGCGGGGGGGAACACCGGGGAGCTGTTTTTT. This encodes CASSPGLAGGNTGELFF.

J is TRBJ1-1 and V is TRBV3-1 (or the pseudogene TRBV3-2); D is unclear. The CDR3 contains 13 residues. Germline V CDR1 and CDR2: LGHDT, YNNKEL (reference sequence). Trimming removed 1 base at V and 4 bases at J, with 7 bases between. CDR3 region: CASSQGLSTEAFF. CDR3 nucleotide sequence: TGTGCCAGCAGCCAAGGCCTGAGCACTGAAGCTTTCTTT.

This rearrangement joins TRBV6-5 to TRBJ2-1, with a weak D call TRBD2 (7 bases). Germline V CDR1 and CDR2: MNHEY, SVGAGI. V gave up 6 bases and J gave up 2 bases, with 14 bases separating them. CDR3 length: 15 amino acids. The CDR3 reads CASRPRGGAYNEQFF. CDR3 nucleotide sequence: TGTGCCAGCAGACCTAGGGGGGGGGCCTACAATGAGCAGTTCTTC.

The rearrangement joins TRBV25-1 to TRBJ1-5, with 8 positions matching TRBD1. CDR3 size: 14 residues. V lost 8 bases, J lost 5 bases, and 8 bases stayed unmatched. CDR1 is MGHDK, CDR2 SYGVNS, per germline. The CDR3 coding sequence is TGTGCCAGCGGCGGACAGGGCATTTATCAGCCCCAGCATTTT. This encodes CASGGQGIYQPQHF.

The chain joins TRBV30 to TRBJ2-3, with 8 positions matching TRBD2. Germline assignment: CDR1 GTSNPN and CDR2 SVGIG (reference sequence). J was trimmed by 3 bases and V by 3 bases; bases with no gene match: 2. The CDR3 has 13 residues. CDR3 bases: TGTGCCTGGAGGCGGGGGGTGACAGATACGCAGTATTTT. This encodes CAWRRGVTDTQYF.

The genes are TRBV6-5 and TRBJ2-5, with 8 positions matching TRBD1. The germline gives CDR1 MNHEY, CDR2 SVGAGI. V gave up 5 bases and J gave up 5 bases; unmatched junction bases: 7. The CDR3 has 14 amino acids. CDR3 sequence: CASSPPGGVETQYF. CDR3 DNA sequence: TGTGCCAGCAGTCCTCCAGGGGGCGTGGAGACCCAGTACTTC.

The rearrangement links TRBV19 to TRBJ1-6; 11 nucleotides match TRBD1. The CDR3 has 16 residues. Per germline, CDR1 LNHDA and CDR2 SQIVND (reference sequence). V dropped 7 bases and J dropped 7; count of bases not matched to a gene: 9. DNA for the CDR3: TGTGCCAGTACCCCCCGGGACAGGGGGTCCAATTCACCCCTCCACTTT. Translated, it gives CASTPRDRGSNSPLHF.

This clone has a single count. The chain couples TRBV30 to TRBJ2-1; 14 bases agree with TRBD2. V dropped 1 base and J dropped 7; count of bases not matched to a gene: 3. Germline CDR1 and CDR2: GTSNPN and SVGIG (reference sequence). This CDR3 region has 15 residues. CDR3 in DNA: TGTGCCTGGAGTGGCGGGACTAGCGGGAGTAATGAGCAGTTCTTC. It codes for CAWSGGTSGSNEQFF. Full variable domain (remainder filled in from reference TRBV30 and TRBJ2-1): SQTIHQWPATLVQPVGSPLSLECTVEGTSNPNLYWYRQAAGRGLQLLFYSVGIGQISSEVPQNLSASRPQDRQFILSSKKLLLSDSGFYLCAWSGGTSGSNEQFFGPGTRLTVL.

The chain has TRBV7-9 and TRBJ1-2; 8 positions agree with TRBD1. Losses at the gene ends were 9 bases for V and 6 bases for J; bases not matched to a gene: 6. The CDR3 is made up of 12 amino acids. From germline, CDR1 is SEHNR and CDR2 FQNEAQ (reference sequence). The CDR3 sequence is CASNDRGHGYTF. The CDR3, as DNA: TGTGCCAGTAACGACAGGGGACATGGCTACACCTTC.

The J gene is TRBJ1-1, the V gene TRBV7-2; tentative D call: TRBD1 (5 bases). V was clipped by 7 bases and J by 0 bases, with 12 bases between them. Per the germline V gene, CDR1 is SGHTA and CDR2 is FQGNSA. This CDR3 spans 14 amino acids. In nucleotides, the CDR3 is TGTGCCAGCAACCGACAGCCGGTGAACACTGAAGCTTTCTTT. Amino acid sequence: CASNRQPVNTEAFF.

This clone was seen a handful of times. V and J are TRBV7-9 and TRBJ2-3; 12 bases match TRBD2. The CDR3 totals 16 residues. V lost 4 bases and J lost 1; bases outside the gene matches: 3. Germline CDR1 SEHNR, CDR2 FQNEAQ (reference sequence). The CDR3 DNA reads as TGTGCCAGCAGCTCTAGACTAGCGGGGGGCACAGATACGCAGTATTTT. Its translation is CASSSRLAGGTDTQYF.

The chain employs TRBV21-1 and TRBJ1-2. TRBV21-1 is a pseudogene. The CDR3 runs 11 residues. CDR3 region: CASREVYGYTF. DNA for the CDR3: TGTGCCAGCAGAGAGGTCTATGGCTACACCTTC.

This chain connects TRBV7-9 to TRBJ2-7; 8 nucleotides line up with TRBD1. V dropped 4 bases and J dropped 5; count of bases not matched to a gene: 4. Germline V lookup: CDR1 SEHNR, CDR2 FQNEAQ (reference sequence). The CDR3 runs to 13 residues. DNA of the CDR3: TGTGCCAGCAGCTCTCCGGACAGGGACGAGCAGTACTTC. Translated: CASSSPDRDEQYF. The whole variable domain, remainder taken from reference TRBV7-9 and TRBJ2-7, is DTGVSQNPRHKITKRGQNVTFRCDPISEHNRLYWYRQTLGQGPEFLTYFQNEAQLEKSRLLSDRFSAERPKGSFSTLEIQRTEQGDSAMYLCASSSPDRDEQYFGPGTRLTVT.

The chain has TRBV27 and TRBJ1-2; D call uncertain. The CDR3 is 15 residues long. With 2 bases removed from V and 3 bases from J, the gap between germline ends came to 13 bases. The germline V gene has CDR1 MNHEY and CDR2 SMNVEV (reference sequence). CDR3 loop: CASSLIGRADYGYTF. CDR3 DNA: TGTGCCAGCAGTTTAATAGGTCGAGCGGACTATGGCTACACCTTC.

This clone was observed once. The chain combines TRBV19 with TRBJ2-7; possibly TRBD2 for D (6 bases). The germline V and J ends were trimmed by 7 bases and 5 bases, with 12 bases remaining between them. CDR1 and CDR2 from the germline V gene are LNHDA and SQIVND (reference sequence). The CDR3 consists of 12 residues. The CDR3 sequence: CASTGSWNEQYF. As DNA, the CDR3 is TGTGCCAGTACCGGGAGCTGGAACGAGCAGTACTTC.

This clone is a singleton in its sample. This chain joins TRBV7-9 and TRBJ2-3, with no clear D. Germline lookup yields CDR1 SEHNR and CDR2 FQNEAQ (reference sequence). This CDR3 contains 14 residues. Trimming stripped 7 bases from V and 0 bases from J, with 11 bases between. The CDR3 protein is CASTIDTSTDTQYF. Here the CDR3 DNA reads TGTGCCAGCACAATAGACACCAGCACAGATACGCAGTATTTT.

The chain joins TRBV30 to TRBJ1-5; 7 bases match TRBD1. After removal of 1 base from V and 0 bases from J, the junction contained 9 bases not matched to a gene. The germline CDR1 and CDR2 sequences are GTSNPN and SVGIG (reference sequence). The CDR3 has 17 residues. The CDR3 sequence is CAWSGVRGSNSNQPQHF. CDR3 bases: TGTGCCTGGAGTGGGGTCAGGGGGAGCAATAGCAATCAGCCCCAGCATTTT.

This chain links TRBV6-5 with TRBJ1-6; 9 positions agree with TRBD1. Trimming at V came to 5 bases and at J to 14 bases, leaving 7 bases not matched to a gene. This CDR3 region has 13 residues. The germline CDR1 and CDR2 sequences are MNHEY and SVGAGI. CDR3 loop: CASSSPGTGTLHF. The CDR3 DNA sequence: TGTGCCAGCAGTAGTCCCGGGACAGGGACCCTCCACTTT.

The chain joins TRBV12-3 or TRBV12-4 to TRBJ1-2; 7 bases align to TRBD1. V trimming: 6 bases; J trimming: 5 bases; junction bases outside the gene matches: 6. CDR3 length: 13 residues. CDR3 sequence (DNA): TGTGCCAGCAGCATTGACAGGGTTTATGGCTACACCTTC. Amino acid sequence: CASSIDRVYGYTF.

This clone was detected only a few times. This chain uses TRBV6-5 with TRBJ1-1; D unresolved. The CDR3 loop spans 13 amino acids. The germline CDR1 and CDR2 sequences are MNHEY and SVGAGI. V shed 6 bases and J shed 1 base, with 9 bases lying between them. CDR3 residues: CASRPNTNTEAFF. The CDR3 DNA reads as TGTGCCAGCAGACCTAATACGAACACTGAAGCTTTCTTT.

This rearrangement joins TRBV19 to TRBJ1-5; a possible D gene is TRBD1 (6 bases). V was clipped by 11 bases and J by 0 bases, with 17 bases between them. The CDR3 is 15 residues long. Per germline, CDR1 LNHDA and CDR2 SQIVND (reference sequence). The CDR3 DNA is TGTGCCTCTCTCAGGGGCATAAATAGCAATCAGCCCCAGCATTTT. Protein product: CASLRGINSNQPQHF. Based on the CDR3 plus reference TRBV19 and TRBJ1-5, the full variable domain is DGGITQSPKYLFRKEGQNVTLSCEQNLNHDAMYWYRQDPGQGLRLIYYSQIVNDFQKGDIAEGYSVSREKKESFPLTVTSAQKNPTAFYLCASLRGINSNQPQHFGDGTRLSIL.

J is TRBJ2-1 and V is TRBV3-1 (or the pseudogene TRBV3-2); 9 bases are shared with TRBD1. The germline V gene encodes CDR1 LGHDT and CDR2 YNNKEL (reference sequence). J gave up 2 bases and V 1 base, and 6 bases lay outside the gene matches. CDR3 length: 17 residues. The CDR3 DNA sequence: TGTGCCAGCAGCCAAGTGGGTGGGACAGGGACCTACAATGAGCAGTTCTTC. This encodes CASSQVGGTGTYNEQFF.

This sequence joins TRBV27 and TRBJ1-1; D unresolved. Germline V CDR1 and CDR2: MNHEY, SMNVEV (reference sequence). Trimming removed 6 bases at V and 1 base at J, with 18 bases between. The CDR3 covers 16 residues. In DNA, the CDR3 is TGTGCCAGCAGCCCGACTACCCCTTACGGGAACACTGAAGCTTTCTTT. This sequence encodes CASSPTTPYGNTEAFF.